This T cell receptor (beta chain) was captured by sequencing in a study of T cells in women clearing cervical HPV infection. Study overall: Case blood was drawn when the lesion was first found; control blood after infection became undetectable. Case blood was drawn a median approximately 150 days after lesion detection. Overall study findings and caveats: CIN3+ cases had significantly higher TCR richness than controls; evenness did not differ.

Sequencing was performed with immunoSEQ multiplex PCR; in TCRdb, only in-frame clones are kept and a portion is missing. The sample shows 20,000 to 25,000 clones, and approximately 9.8% sits with its ten largest clones. CDR3 size: 16 residues. V dropped 5 bases and J dropped 2; count of bases not matched to a gene: 7. The germline CDR1 and CDR2 sequences are GTSNPN and SVGIG (reference sequence). Concerning this clone itself: Its antigen remains unidentified. From the germline J gene comes the end of the CDR3, since the read stops 3 residues before it.

What was sequenced was blood buffy coat. The sequence was obtained from a woman between 18 and 70 years old with a cervical HPV16 infection that either progressed to CIN3+ or cleared (not recorded which). This chain connects TRBV30 to TRBJ2-6; 9 bases line up with TRBD1. This CDR3 reads CAWERDRAAGANVLTF. The CDR3 DNA, read in part, is TGTGCCTGGGAACGGGACAGGGCGGCTGGGGCCAACGTC.